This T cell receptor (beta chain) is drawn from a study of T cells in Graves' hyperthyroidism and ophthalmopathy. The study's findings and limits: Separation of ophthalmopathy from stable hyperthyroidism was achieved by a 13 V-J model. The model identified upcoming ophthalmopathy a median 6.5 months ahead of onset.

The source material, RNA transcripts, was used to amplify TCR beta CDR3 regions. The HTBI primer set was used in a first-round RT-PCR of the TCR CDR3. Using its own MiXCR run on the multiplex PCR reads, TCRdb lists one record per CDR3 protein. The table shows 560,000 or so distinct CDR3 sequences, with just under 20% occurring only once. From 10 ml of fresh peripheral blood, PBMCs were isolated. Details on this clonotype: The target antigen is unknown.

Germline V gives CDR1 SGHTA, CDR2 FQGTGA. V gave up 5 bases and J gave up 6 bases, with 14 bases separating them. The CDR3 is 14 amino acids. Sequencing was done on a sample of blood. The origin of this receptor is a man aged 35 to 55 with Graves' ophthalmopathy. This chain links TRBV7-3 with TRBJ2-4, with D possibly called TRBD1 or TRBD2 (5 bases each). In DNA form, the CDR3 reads TGTGCCAGCAGCCCCGGGCCAGGGACAAACATTCAGTACTTC. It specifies CASSPGPGTNIQYF.